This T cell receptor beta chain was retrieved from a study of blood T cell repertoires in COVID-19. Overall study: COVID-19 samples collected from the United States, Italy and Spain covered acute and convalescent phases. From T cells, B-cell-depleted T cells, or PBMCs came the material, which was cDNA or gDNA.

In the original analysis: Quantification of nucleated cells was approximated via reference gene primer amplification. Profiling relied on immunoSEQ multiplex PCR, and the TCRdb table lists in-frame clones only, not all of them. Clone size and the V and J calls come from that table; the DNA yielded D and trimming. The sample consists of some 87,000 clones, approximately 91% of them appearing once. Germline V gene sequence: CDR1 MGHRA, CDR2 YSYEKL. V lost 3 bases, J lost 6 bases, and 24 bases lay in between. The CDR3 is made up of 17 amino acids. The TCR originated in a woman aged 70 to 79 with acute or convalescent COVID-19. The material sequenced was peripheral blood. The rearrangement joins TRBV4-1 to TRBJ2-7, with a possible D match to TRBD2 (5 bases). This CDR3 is CASSHDWGSAGEGEQYF. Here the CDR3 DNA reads TGCGCCAGCAGCCACGATTGGGGTAGCGCGGGCGAAGGCGAGCAGTACTTC.